The 30 T cell receptor beta chains reported below all come from one sample, sequenced in a study of cytomegalovirus exposure and HLA in healthy donors (dated by TCRdb to the late 2010s). Libraries were constructed by the immunoSEQ multiplex PCR assay. For the multiplex PCR, a mixture combining 60 forward primers for TCR Vbeta segments and 13 reverse primers for TCR Jbeta segments was used. The clones in this table, taken by TCRdb from immuneACCESS, are in-frame only. Not every clone is retained; where verified, under half of the shortfall comes from an unresolved V gene, and the cause of the rest is unknown. Within this sample are around 91,000 clones, with around 78% of them counted one time only. The leading ten clones occupy around 4.3% of the sample. Sequenced material: PBMCs. These receptor sequences come from a middle-aged woman in good health and CMV-seropositive.

The V call is TRBV7-8, the J call TRBJ2-2; 9 bases are a match to TRBD2. The ends lost 5 bases at V and 8 bases at J; junction bases unmatched: 12. Germline CDR1 SGHVS, CDR2 FQNEAQ. The CDR3 runs 16 residues. CDR3: CASSPFLAGVGGELFF. The CDR3 region has the DNA TGTGCCAGCAGCCCTTTTTTAGCGGGAGTGGGGGGGGAGCTGTTTTTT.

The chain combines TRBV15 with TRBJ2-7; a possible D gene is TRBD2 (5 bases). CDR3 size: 14 residues. The V end was cut by 0 bases, the J end by 4 bases, with 10 bases between. CDR1 and CDR2 from the germline V gene are LNHNV and YYDKDF (reference sequence). Written as DNA, the CDR3 is TGTGCCACCAGCAGAGACCGACGGGGTTACGAGCAGTACTTC. This codes for CATSRDRRGYEQYF.

This clone has just a few counts. The chain has TRBV6-5 and TRBJ1-3; D is possibly TRBD1 (5 bases). Trimming removed 7 bases from V and 4 bases from J, with 17 bases in between. This CDR3 has 15 residues. CDR1 and CDR2 from the germline V gene are MNHEY and SVGAGI. The CDR3 sequence: CASTPLVGGGNTIYF. In nucleotides, the CDR3 is TGTGCCAGCACCCCATTGGTTGGGGGGGGAAACACCATATATTTT.

The CDR3 spells CASSFGLGGRAGGETQYF. CDR3 DNA: TGTGCCAGCAGCTTCGGCCTGGGGGGGAGGGCCGGGGGAGAGACCCAGTACTTC. The chain uses TRBV5-4 and TRBJ2-5, with 7 bases lining up with TRBD2. After removal of 2 bases from V and 4 bases from J, the junction contained 17 bases not matched to a gene. The germline CDR1 and CDR2 sequences are SGHNT and YYREEE (reference sequence). The CDR3 has 18 amino acids.

The CDR3 sequence is CASSRQGGEYEQYF. Here the CDR3 DNA reads TGTGCCAGCAGTAGACAGGGAGGAGAGTACGAGCAGTACTTC. The rearrangement links TRBV27 to TRBJ2-7; TRBD1 might be the D (7 bases). The germline V gene encodes CDR1 MNHEY and CDR2 SMNVEV (reference sequence). Trimming pared 5 bases from V and 4 bases from J, leaving 15 bases between. The CDR3 spans 14 residues.

The chain couples TRBV30 to TRBJ2-1; TRBD2 matches at 9 bases. The length of the CDR3 is 13 residues. V shed 4 bases and J 7 bases; nucleotides not matched to a gene: 5. CDR1 GTSNPN and CDR2 SVGIG come from the germline V gene (reference sequence). DNA of the CDR3: TGTGCCTGGAAACTTAGCGGGAGTAATGAGCAGTTCTTC. Translated, it gives CAWKLSGSNEQFF.

This clone has just one count. This rearrangement joins TRBV7-9 to TRBJ2-1; 8 bases are shared with TRBD2. V dropped 3 bases and J dropped 6; count of bases not matched to a gene: 13. The germline CDR1 and CDR2 sequences are SEHNR and FQNEAQ (reference sequence). The CDR3 spans 17 residues. The CDR3 DNA follows: TGTGCCAGCAGCTTCGACCCGACGAGGCTAGCGGGCAATGAGCAGTTCTTC. It codes for CASSFDPTRLAGNEQFF.

This clone was recorded only once. The gene calls are TRBV6-5 and TRBJ2-5; 8 nucleotides match TRBD1. The J call may be in error: the DNA end matches TRBJ2-7 better. CDR1 is MNHEY and CDR2 is SVGAGI in the germline V gene. The CDR3 totals 15 residues. CDR3 residues: CASRTGTGGTYEQYF. CDR3 bases: TGTGCCAGCAGAACCGGGACAGGTGGCACCTACGAGCAGTACTTC.

By share, this clone ranks as medium-sized. The rearrangement links TRBV13 to TRBJ2-1; TRBD1 aligns across 8 bases. This CDR3 contains 15 residues. Per germline, CDR1 PRHDT and CDR2 FYEKMQ (reference sequence). V dropped 5 bases and J dropped 6; count of bases not matched to a gene: 9. The CDR3 is CASSLRRGQANEQFF. The DNA for the CDR3 is TGTGCCAGCAGCCTACGCAGGGGGCAAGCCAATGAGCAGTTCTTC.

Notes on this clone: One end of the junction varies from germline; a read error may be responsible. The CDR3 DNA follows: TGTGCCACCAGCCACCGGGACTCCCACGAGCAGTACTTC. Translating gives CATSHRDSHEQYF. The chain combines TRBV15 with TRBJ2-7; D may be TRBD2 (6 bases). This CDR3 is 13 amino acids long. Germline lookup yields CDR1 LNHNV and CDR2 YYDKDF (reference sequence).

V usage is TRBV4-1 and J usage is TRBJ1-5; D ambiguous. Trimming stripped 0 bases from V and 5 bases from J, with 17 bases between. The CDR3 is 17 amino acids. Germline lookup yields CDR1 MGHRA and CDR2 YSYEKL. In nucleotides, the CDR3 is TGCGCCAGCAGCCAAGAGGTTCAGGCAGGTGCCTATCAGCCCCAGCATTTT. It codes for CASSQEVQAGAYQPQHF.

V is TRBV27 and J is TRBJ2-5; 12 bases fit TRBD2. The DNA matches TRBJ2-7 better at its end, which makes the J call doubtful. The length of the CDR3 is 18 residues. Germline V CDR1 and CDR2: MNHEY, SMNVEV (reference sequence). In nucleotides, the CDR3 is TGTGCCAGCAGTTTAGCCCCCCCGACTAGCGGGAGTGGATACGAGCAGTACTTC. Translation gives CASSLAPPTSGSGYEQYF.

The chain employs TRBV18 and TRBJ2-2; 12 bases line up with TRBD2. Germline assignment: CDR1 KGHSH and CDR2 LQKENI. The V gene end was trimmed by 3 bases and the J gene end by 7 bases; junction bases not matched to a gene: 12. There are 18 residues in the CDR3. DNA of the CDR3: TGTGCCAGCTCACCGGTCGGACTAGCGGGAATGGTTGGCGGGGAGCTGTTTTTT. This translates into CASSPVGLAGMVGGELFF.

The V and J genes are TRBV7-3 and TRBJ2-3; TRBD2 agrees at 9 bases. The germline gives CDR1 SGHTA, CDR2 FQGTGA. Trimming at V came to 4 bases and at J to 3 bases, leaving 2 bases not matched to a gene. The CDR3 totals 14 residues. The CDR3 reads CASSSSGRTDTQYF. The CDR3 DNA follows: TGTGCCAGCAGCTCCAGCGGGAGGACAGATACGCAGTATTTT.

V gene TRBV19 combines with J gene TRBJ2-2; 10 bases are a match to TRBD2. This CDR3 is built from 16 residues. The V segment lost 4 bases and the J segment 4 bases; nucleotides outside the gene matches: 6. Germline CDR1 reads LNHDA; CDR2 reads SQIVND (reference sequence). The chain's CDR3 is CASSRTSGTGTGELFF. The DNA of the CDR3 is TGTGCCAGTAGTAGAACTAGCGGGACTGGCACCGGGGAGCTGTTTTTT. Supplemented by reference TRBV19 and TRBJ2-2, the full variable domain reads DGGITQSPKYLFRKEGQNVTLSCEQNLNHDAMYWYRQDPGQGLRLIYYSQIVNDFQKGDIAEGYSVSREKKESFPLTVTSAQKNPTAFYLCASSRTSGTGTGELFFGEGSRLTVL.

This rearrangement joins TRBV4-3 to TRBJ1-4, with a possible D match to TRBD1 (6 bases). The CDR3 is 18 residues long. Germline V CDR1 and CDR2: LGHNA, YSLEER. Trimming cost V 4 bases and J 0 bases, with 18 bases left between them. The CDR3, as DNA: TGCGCCAGCAGCCTAGCCCCCATGACAGGTGCAACTAATGAAAAACTGTTTTTT. Residues: CASSLAPMTGATNEKLFF.

This clone occurred once. The chain has TRBV18 and TRBJ2-7, with D possibly being TRBD1 (6 bases). The CDR3 covers 15 residues. Trimming removed 4 bases from V and 0 bases from J, with 13 bases in between. Germline values: CDR1 KGHSH, CDR2 LQKENI. CDR3 nucleotide sequence: TGTGCCAGCTCACACCGGGACATTGACTCCTACGAGCAGTACTTC. Its protein is CASSHRDIDSYEQYF.

V gene TRBV14 combines with J gene TRBJ2-1; D not resolved. The ends were cut back, 0 bases at V and 9 bases at J, with 9 bases in the middle. CDR1 is SGHDN and CDR2 is FVKESK in the germline V gene. The CDR3 runs to 13 residues. The CDR3: CASSQDLGGEQFF. As DNA, the CDR3 is TGTGCCAGCAGCCAAGATCTAGGCGGTGAGCAGTTCTTC.

The J gene is TRBJ2-3, the V gene TRBV28; 8 bases align to TRBD2. V was clipped by 7 bases and J by 3 bases; unmatched bases: 9. There are 15 residues in the CDR3. Germline CDR1 and CDR2: MDHEN and SYDVKM. The DNA for the CDR3 is TGTGCCAGCAACCCGGCCGGGGGGGCGACAGATACGCAGTATTTT. It specifies CASNPAGGATDTQYF.

The chain couples TRBV7-2 to TRBJ2-5; D perhaps matches TRBD1 (6 bases). Germline loops: CDR1 SGHTA, CDR2 FQGNSA. The V end was cut by 10 bases, the J end by 2 bases, with 11 bases between. The CDR3 totals 12 residues. The DNA for the CDR3 is TGTGCCATCCCGACAGGACAAGAGACCCAGTACTTC. This sequence encodes CAIPTGQETQYF.

The gene calls are TRBV10-3 and TRBJ2-7; TRBD1 agrees at 10 bases. Germline V gene sequence: CDR1 ENHRY, CDR2 SYGVKD. The ends lost 7 bases at V and 7 bases at J; junction bases unmatched: 10. The CDR3 spans 14 residues. In nucleotides, the CDR3 is TGTGCCATCACTCGGGACAGGGGAGAGAGTGAGCAGTACTTC. Translating gives CAITRDRGESEQYF.

This clone has just a few counts. The chain carries TRBV5-5 and TRBJ1-5; TRBD1 matches 10 bases. This CDR3 spans 15 amino acids. CDR1 SGHKS and CDR2 YYEKEE come from the germline V gene (reference sequence). With V trimmed by 5 bases and J by 1 base, 3 bases remained unmatched. CDR3 DNA sequence: TGTGCCAGCAGTTTGACAGGGGGCAGCAATCAGCCCCAGCATTTT. Protein sequence: CASSLTGGSNQPQHF.

The chain has TRBV27 and TRBJ2-1, with 8 bases identical to TRBD2. This CDR3 contains 15 residues. Germline trimming cut 6 bases from V and 0 bases from J; bases unmatched to any gene: 4. Germline V gene sequence: CDR1 MNHEY, CDR2 SMNVEV (reference sequence). In DNA form, the CDR3 reads TGTGCCAGCAGACGAAGCGGGAGCTCCTACAATGAGCAGTTCTTC. This codes for CASRRSGSSYNEQFF.

This clone was detected once. This chain uses TRBV7-3 with TRBJ2-1, with D tentatively TRBD1 (5 bases). Trimming removed 1 base at V and 6 bases at J, with 10 bases between. Germline V gene lookup returns CDR1 SGHTA and CDR2 FQGTGA. The CDR3 runs to 14 residues. The CDR3 coding sequence is TGTGCCAGCAGCTTAAGGCAGGGTCCCAATGAGCAGTTCTTC. Protein sequence: CASSLRQGPNEQFF.

This clone was counted a few times. V usage is TRBV4-1 and J usage is TRBJ2-7; 10 bases map to TRBD1. In germline, CDR1 is MGHRA, CDR2 YSYEKL. V gave up 0 bases and J gave up 2 bases; unmatched junction bases: 4. The CDR3 is made up of 16 amino acids. The CDR3 region is CASSQEPTGGTYEQYF. The DNA of the CDR3 is TGCGCCAGCAGCCAAGAACCGACAGGGGGCACCTACGAGCAGTACTTC.

V usage is TRBV28 and J usage is TRBJ1-1, with 9 bases that match TRBD1. The ends lost 5 bases at V and 1 base at J; junction bases unmatched: 8. CDR1 and CDR2 from the germline V gene are MDHEN and SYDVKM. The CDR3 spans 16 residues. The CDR3 region has the DNA TGTGCCAGCAGTCTACCGGGACAGGGAGAGAACACTGAAGCTTTCTTT. Its translation: CASSLPGQGENTEAFF. The full variable domain, in which reference TRBV28 and TRBJ1-1 provide the parts outside the CDR3, is DVKVTQSSRYLVKRTGEKVFLECVQDMDHENMFWYRQDPGLGLRLIYFSYDVKMKEKGDIPEGYSVSREKKERFSLILESASTNQTSMYLCASSLPGQGENTEAFFGQGTRLTVV.

The chain joins TRBV5-5 to TRBJ2-3; tentatively, D is TRBD1 (6 bases). V was shortened by 0 bases and J by 3 bases, with 8 bases between the two germline ends. This CDR3 is 14 amino acids long. In germline, CDR1 is SGHKS, CDR2 YYEKEE (reference sequence). DNA for the CDR3: TGTGCCAGCAGCTTGGAAGGGACAACAGATACGCAGTATTTT. Translation: CASSLEGTTDTQYF.

The chain has TRBV4-3 and TRBJ1-3, with D tentatively TRBD1 (6 bases). Trimming removed 0 bases from V and 3 bases from J, with 18 bases in between. This CDR3 comprises 18 residues. CDR1 is LGHNA, CDR2 YSLEER, per germline. The CDR3 protein is CASSQEQGSGKLGNTIYF. The CDR3 DNA reads as TGCGCCAGCAGCCAAGAACAGGGATCCGGCAAACTTGGAAACACCATATATTTT.

This clone was counted a few times. The chain recombines TRBV18 with TRBJ2-2; D gene unclear. V gave up 8 bases and J gave up 6 bases, with 10 bases separating them. The CDR3 runs to 12 residues. Germline loops: CDR1 KGHSH, CDR2 LQKENI. CDR3 DNA sequence: TGTGCCAGCCAACAGTGGGCCGGGGAGCTGTTTTTT. Translation gives CASQQWAGELFF.

This clone came up a few times. This chain uses TRBV19 with TRBJ1-4, with 7 bases aligning to TRBD1. Germline CDR1 and CDR2: LNHDA and SQIVND (reference sequence). With V trimmed by 7 bases and J by 4 bases, 9 bases remained unmatched. This CDR3 has 15 amino acids. The CDR3 DNA is TGTGCCAGTACCCAAAGGGACAGCCGTAATGAAAAACTGTTTTTT. Translating it yields CASTQRDSRNEKLFF.